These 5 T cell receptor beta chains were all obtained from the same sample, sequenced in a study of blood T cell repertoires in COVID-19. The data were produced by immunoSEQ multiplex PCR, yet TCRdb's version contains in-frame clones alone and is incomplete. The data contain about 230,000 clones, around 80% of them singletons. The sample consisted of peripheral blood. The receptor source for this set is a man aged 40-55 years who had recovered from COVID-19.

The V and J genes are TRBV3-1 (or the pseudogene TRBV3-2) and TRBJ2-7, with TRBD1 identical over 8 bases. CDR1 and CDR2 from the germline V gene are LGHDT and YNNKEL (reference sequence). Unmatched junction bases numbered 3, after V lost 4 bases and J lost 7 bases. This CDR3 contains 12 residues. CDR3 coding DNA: TGTGCCAGCAGCCCTCGGACAGGGGAGCAGTACTTC. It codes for CASSPRTGEQYF.

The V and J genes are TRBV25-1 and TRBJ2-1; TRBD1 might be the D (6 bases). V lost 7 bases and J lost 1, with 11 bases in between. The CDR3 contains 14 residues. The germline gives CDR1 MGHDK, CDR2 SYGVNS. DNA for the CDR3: TGTGCCAGCAAGGTTACAGGGTCCTACAATGAGCAGTTCTTC. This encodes CASKVTGSYNEQFF.

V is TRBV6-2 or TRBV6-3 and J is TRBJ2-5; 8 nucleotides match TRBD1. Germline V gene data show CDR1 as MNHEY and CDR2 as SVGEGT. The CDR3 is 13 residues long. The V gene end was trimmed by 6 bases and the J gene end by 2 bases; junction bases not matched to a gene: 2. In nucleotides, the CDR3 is TGTGCCAGCAGCAGACAGGGGCAAGAGACCCAGTACTTC. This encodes CASSRQGQETQYF.

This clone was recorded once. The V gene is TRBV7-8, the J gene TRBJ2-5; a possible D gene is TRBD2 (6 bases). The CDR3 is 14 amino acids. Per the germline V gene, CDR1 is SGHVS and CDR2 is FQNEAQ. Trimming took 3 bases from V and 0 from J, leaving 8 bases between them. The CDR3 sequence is CASSFRDYQETQYF. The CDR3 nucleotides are TGTGCCAGCAGCTTCCGGGACTACCAAGAGACCCAGTACTTC.

The CDR3 region is CASSPGQAGSQTQYF. In DNA, the CDR3 is TGTGCCAGTAGCCCGGGACAGGCTGGCAGTCAGACCCAGTACTTC. J is TRBJ2-5 and V is TRBV19; TRBD1 aligns across 8 bases. CDR3 size: 15 residues. With V trimmed by 6 bases and J by 6 bases, 12 bases remained unmatched. Germline-derived CDR1 and CDR2 are LNHDA and SQIVND (reference sequence).